A selection of T cell receptor beta chains follows, all from one sample in a study of control samples from healthy donors and cancer patients. The repertoire was sequenced with immunoSEQ multiplex PCR; TCRdb's copy has only in-frame clones and lacks some. The sample lists approximately 150,000 clones, 94% seen once, with less than 15% in the top ten. Sequenced sample: blood. The receptors originated from a middle-aged man in good health. CDR3s include the opening cysteine and the closing phenylalanine or tryptophan. The D gene is left open where the match is weak.

TRBJ2-2 | . | TRBV9 | CASSPNTGELFF | TGTGCCAGCAGCCCGAATACCGGGGAGCTGTTTTTT
TRBJ2-5 | . | TRBV7-9 | CASSFMAGTQYF | TGTGCCAGCAGCTTTATGGCGGGGACCCAGTACTTC
TRBJ2-2 | TRBD1 | TRBV5-1 | CASGQATGELFF | TGCGCCAGCGGACAGGCCACCGGGGAGCTGTTTTTT
TRBJ1-5 | . | TRBV7-5 | CARSLRRRSNQPQHF | TGTGCCAGAAGCCTCAGACGACGGAGCAATCAGCCCCAGCATTTT
TRBJ1-4 | . | TRBV5-5 | CASSLGTNEKLFF | TGTGCCAGCAGCTTGGGGACTAATGAAAAACTGTTTTTT
TRBJ1-3 | . | TRBV4-1 | CASSQAPLGQVRNF | TGCGCCAGCAGCCAAGCCCCACTGGGACAAGTCAGAAATTTT
TRBJ2-7 | . | TRBV10-2 | CASSSGSGYEQYF | TGCGCCAGCAGCTCCGGGAGCGGGTACGAGCAGTACTTC
TRBJ1-4 | . | TRBV25-1 | CASSELTGEKLFF | TGTGCCAGCAGTGAATTGACGGGAGAAAAACTGTTTTTT
TRBJ1-3 | . | TRBV27 | CASRRNREIGNTIYF | TGTGCCAGCAGAAGAAACCGGGAAATTGGAAACACCATATATTTT
TRBJ1-3 | TRBD1 | TRBV2 | CASSPHWTGPDTSSGNTIYF | TGTGCCAGCAGTCCCCACTGGACAGGGCCCGATACGAGCTCTGGAAACACCATATATTTT
TRBJ2-7 | . | TRBV13 | CASSSISGGAIGYEQYF | TGTGCCAGCAGCTCCATATCGGGGGGCGCAATTGGGTACGAGCAGTACTTC
TRBJ2-5 | . | TRBV10-3 | CAISDQEETQYF | TGTGCCATCAGTGACCAGGAGGAGACCCAGTACTTC
TRBJ2-1 | TRBD2 | TRBV6-1 | CASSDLAGAIPSYNEQFF | TGTGCCAGCAGTGACCTAGCGGGAGCAATTCCCTCCTACAATGAGCAGTTCTTC
TRBJ2-3 | . | TRBV6-4 | CASSDSTGPTDTQYF | TGTGCCAGCAGTGACTCAACGGGACCTACAGATACGCAGTATTTT
TRBJ2-6 | TRBD2 | TRBV9 | CASSVTGTSGSGANVLTF | TGTGCCAGCAGCGTAACGGGGACTAGCGGGAGTGGGGCCAACGTCCTGACTTTC
TRBJ2-6 | TRBD1 | TRBV6-2/TRBV6-3 | CASSYPGQGANVLTF | TGTGCCAGCAGTTATCCGGGACAGGGGGCCAACGTCCTGACTTTC